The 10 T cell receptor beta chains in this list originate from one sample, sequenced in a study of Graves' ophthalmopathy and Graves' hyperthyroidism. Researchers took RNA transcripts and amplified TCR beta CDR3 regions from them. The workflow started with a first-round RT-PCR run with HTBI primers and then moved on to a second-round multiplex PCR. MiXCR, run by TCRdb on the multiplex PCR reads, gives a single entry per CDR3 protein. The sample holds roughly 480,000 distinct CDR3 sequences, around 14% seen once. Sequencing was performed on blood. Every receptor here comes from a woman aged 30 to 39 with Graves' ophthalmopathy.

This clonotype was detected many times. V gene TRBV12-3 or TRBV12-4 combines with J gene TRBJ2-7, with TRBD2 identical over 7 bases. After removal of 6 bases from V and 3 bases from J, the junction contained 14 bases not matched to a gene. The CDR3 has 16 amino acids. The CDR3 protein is CASSRIAGDRIYEQYF. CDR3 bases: TGTGCCAGCAGCCGCATCGCGGGAGACCGAATCTACGAGCAGTACTTC.

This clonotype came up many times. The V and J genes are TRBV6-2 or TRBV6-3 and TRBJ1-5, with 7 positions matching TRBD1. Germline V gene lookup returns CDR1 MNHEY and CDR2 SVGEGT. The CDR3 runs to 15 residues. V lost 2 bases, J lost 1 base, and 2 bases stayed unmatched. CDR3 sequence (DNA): TGTGCCAGCAGTTACACGGGACAGAGCAATCAGCCCCAGCATTTT. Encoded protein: CASSYTGQSNQPQHF.

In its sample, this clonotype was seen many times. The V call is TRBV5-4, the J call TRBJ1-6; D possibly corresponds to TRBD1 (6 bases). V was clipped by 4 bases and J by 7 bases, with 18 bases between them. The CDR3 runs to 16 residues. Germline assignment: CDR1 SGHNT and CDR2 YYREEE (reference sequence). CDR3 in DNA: TGTGCCAGCAGCAGAACCGGAAGGACAGTCAATTCACCCCTCCACTTT. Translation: CASSRTGRTVNSPLHF. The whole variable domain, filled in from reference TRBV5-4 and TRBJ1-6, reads ETGVTQSPTHLIKTRGQQVTLRCSSQSGHNTVSWYQQALGQGPQFIFQYYREEENGRGNFPPRFSGLQFPNYSSELNVNALELDDSALYLCASSRTGRTVNSPLHFGNGTRLTVT.

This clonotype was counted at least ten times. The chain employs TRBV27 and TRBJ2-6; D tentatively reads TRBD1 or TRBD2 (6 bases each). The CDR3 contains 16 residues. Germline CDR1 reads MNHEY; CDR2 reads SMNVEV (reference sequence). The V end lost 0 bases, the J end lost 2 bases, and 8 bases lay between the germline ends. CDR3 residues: CASSLSGGTGANVLTF. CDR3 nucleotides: TGTGCCAGCAGTTTATCAGGGGGGACTGGGGCCAACGTCCTGACTTTC.

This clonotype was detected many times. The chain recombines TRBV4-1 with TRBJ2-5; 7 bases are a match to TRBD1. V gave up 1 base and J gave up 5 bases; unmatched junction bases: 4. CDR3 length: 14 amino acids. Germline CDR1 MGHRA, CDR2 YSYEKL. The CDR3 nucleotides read TGCGCCAGCAGCCAAGTGAGGGGGCACGAGACCCAGTACTTC. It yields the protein CASSQVRGHETQYF.

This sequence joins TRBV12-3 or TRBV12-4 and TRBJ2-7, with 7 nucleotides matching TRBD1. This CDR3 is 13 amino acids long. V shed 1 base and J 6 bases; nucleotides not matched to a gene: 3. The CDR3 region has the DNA TGTGCCAGCAGTTTAGGCAGGGGGAGCGAGCAGTACTTC. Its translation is CASSLGRGSEQYF.

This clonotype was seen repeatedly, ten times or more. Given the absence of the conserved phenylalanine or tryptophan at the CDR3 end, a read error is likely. The CDR3 spells CATSAPPGLAGQETQYL. The CDR3 DNA follows: TGTGCCACCAGTGCCCCGCCTGGACTAGCGGGCCAAGAGACCCAGTACCTC. The chain couples TRBV24-1 to TRBJ2-5; the match to TRBD2 covers 11 bases. The CDR3 sequence is 17 residues long. Germline lookup yields CDR1 KGHDR and CDR2 SFDVKD. J lost 1 base, V lost 5 bases, and 8 bases had no gene match.

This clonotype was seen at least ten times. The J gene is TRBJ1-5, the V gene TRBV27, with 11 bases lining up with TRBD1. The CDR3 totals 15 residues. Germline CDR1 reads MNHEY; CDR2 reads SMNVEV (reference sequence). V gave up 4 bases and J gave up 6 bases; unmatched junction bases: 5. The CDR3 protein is CASSYGQGASQPQHF. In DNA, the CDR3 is TGTGCCAGCAGTTACGGACAGGGGGCGAGTCAGCCCCAGCATTTT.

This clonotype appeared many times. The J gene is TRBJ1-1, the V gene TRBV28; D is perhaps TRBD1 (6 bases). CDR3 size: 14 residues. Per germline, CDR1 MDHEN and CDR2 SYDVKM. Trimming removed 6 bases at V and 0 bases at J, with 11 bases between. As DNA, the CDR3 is TGTGCCAGCAGACGGGACACCCTGAACACTGAAGCTTTCTTT. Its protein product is CASRRDTLNTEAFF.

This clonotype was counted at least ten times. The CDR3 spells CASTASGHYGYTF. CDR3 DNA sequence: TGCGCCAGCACCGCGTCGGGCCACTATGGCTACACCTTC. V usage is TRBV5-1 and J usage is TRBJ1-2; D is ambiguous. V lost 6 bases to trimming and J lost 3 bases, with 12 bases between them. Germline V gives CDR1 SGHRS, CDR2 YFSETQ. The CDR3 totals 13 residues.